Shown below are 10 T cell receptor beta chains from a single sample sequenced in a study of cytomegalovirus exposure and HLA in healthy donors (dated by TCRdb to about 2017). Library method: the immunoSEQ multiplex PCR assay. For the multiplex PCR, a mixture combining 60 forward primers for TCR Vbeta segments and 13 reverse primers for TCR Jbeta segments was used. Sourced from immuneACCESS, this table was stored by TCRdb with only in-frame sequences that have V and J called. A share of the clones is absent; for the studies checked, an unresolved V gene accounts for under half, and the remainder has no known explanation. The sample's table lists a count of 25,000 to 30,000 clones. 0.71% of the sample is in the top ten clones. The sequencing sample was made of PBMCs. The receptors were sampled from a man aged 25-45 years in good health and CMV-seronegative.

The chain is built from TRBV7-9 and TRBJ2-6; tentatively, D is TRBD1 (6 bases). Germline V gives CDR1 SEHNR, CDR2 FQNEAQ (reference sequence). This CDR3 is built from 18 residues. The V end was cut by 2 bases, the J end by 1 base, with 15 bases between. This CDR3 reads CASSLIGQSSSGANVLTF. In nucleotides, the CDR3 is TGTGCCAGCAGCTTAATTGGACAGTCCAGTTCTGGGGCCAACGTCCTGACTTTC.

The rearrangement joins TRBV5-1 to TRBJ2-7, with 7 bases that match TRBD1. Germline CDR1 SGHRS, CDR2 YFSETQ. The V gene end was trimmed by 0 bases and the J gene end by 2 bases; junction bases not matched to a gene: 2. The CDR3 length is 14 residues. The DNA of the CDR3 is TGCGCCAGCAGCTTGGGACAGGGCCCCTACGAGCAGTACTTC. Translation gives CASSLGQGPYEQYF.

The V call is TRBV11-3, the J call TRBJ2-5; a weak D match, TRBD2 (7 bases). CDR3 size: 16 residues. Trimming pared 5 bases from V and 2 bases from J, leaving 18 bases between. Looked up from germline, CDR1 is SGHNT and CDR2 is YENEEA. In nucleotides, the CDR3 is TGTGCCAGCAGCCCAAGGGGGGGGACACTTCAAGAGACCCAGTACTTC. Translation gives CASSPRGGTLQETQYF.

V is TRBV5-1 and J is TRBJ2-7; 11 nucleotides match TRBD1. V trimming: 2 bases; J trimming: 3 bases; junction bases outside the gene matches: 1. This CDR3 has 14 residues. Per the germline V gene, CDR1 is SGHRS and CDR2 is YFSETQ. The chain's CDR3 is CASSFGTGGYEQYF. CDR3 nucleotide sequence: TGCGCCAGCAGCTTTGGGACAGGGGGCTACGAGCAGTACTTC.

The chain uses TRBV7-9 and TRBJ1-1; TRBD1 agrees at 9 bases. V was clipped by 5 bases and J by 1 base; unmatched bases: 2. This CDR3 has 14 amino acids. CDR1 and CDR2 (germline): SEHNR, FQNEAQ (reference sequence). The CDR3 protein is CASSTGQGNTEAFF. The DNA of the CDR3 is TGTGCCAGCAGCACGGGACAGGGGAACACTGAAGCTTTCTTT.

The DNA for the CDR3 is TGTGCCAGCGGTGCTCCATTGGGCCCCCGGGGCTACACCTTC. Translated: CASGAPLGPRGYTF. The rearrangement joins TRBV7-9 to TRBJ1-2; D is unresolved. The length of the CDR3 is 14 residues. V lost 8 bases to trimming and J lost 8 bases, with 21 bases between them. The germline gives CDR1 SEHNR, CDR2 FQNEAQ (reference sequence).

CDR3 residues: CATAMTSGRTNEQFF. As DNA, the CDR3 is TGTGCCACCGCTATGACTAGCGGGAGGACCAATGAGCAGTTCTTC. The V and J genes are TRBV19 and TRBJ2-1; 13 bases align to TRBD2. V gave up 10 bases and J gave up 6 bases; unmatched junction bases: 9. Germline-derived CDR1 and CDR2 are LNHDA and SQIVND (reference sequence). CDR3 length equals 15 residues.

The chain combines TRBV28 with TRBJ2-7, with D uncertain. V lost 4 bases and J lost 2, with 12 bases in between. Per the germline V gene, CDR1 is MDHEN and CDR2 is SYDVKM. There are 14 residues in the CDR3. The CDR3 sequence: CASSSPASTYEQYF. The CDR3 DNA reads as TGTGCCAGCAGTTCCCCAGCGTCAACCTACGAGCAGTACTTC.

CDR3 sequence reads: CASSLDRNTEAFF. CDR3 sequence (DNA): TGTGCCAGCAGCCTTGACAGGAACACTGAAGCTTTCTTT. J is TRBJ1-1 and V is TRBV2; a possible D gene is TRBD1 (5 bases). The CDR3 totals 13 residues. The V gene lost 6 bases and the J gene lost 1 base, with 9 bases spanning the gap. Germline V gene sequence: CDR1 SNHLY, CDR2 FYNNEI.

The V gene is TRBV13, the J gene TRBJ1-2, with D perhaps TRBD1 (6 bases). Trimming removed 4 bases at V and 2 bases at J, with 8 bases between. The germline gives CDR1 PRHDT, CDR2 FYEKMQ (reference sequence). This CDR3 is built from 13 residues. CDR3 protein: CASSSDRNYGYTF. As DNA, the CDR3 is TGTGCCAGCAGCTCCGACAGGAACTATGGCTACACCTTC. Full variable domain (remainder filled in from reference TRBV13 and TRBJ1-2): AAGVIQSPRHLIKEKRETATLKCYPIPRHDTVYWYQQGPGQDPQFLISFYEKMQSDKGSIPDRFSAQQFSDYHSELNMSSLELGDSALYFCASSSDRNYGYTFGSGTRLTVV.